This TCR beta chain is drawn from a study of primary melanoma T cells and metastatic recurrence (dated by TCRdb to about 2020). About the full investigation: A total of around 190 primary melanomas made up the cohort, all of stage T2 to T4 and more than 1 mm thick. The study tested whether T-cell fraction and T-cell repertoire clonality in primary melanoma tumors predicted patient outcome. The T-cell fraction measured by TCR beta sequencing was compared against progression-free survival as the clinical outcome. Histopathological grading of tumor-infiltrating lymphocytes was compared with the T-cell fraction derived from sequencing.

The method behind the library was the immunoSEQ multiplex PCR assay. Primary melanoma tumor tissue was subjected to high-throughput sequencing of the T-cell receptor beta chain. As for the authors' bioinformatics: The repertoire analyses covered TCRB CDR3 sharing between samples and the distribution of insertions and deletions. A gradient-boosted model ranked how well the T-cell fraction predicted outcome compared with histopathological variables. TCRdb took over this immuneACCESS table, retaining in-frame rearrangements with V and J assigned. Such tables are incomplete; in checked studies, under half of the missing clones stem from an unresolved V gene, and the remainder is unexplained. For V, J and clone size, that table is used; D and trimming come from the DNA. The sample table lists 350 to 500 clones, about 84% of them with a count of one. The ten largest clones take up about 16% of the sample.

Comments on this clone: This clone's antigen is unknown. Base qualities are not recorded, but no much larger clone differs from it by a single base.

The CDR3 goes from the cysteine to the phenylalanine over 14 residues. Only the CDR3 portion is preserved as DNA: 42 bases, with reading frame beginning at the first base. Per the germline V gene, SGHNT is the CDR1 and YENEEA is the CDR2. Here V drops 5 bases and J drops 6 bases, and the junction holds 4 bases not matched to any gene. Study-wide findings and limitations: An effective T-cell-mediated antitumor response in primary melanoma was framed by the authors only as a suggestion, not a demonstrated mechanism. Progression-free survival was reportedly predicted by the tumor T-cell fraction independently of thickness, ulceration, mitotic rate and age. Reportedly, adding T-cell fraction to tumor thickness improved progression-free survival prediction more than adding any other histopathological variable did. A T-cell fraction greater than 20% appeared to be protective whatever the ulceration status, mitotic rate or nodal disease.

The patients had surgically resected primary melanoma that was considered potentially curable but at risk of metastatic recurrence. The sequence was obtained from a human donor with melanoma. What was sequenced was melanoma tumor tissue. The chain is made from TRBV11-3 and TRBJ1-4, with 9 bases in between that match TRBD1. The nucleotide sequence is TGTGCCAGCAGCCGTGGGACAGGGTATGAAAAACTGTTTTTT. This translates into CASSRGTGYEKLFF.